What follows is one T cell receptor (beta chain) and its context. One end of the junction does not line up with germline, which may come from a read error. TCRdb's table, derived via immunoSEQ multiplex PCR, lists solely in-frame clones and lacks some. Among some 10,000 clones listed, 92% were seen once. This CDR3 is 14 amino acids long. Germline lookup yields CDR1 SSHAT and CDR2 FNYEAQ (reference sequence). This entry belongs to a study of PD-1 blockade in classical Hodgkin lymphoma. Brentuximab vedotin exposure varied, and every patient relapsed after autologous stem cell transplantation. This specimen consisted of peripheral blood mononuclear cells (PBMCs), obtained at baseline. J is TRBJ2-7 and V is TRBV7-7; 9 bases align to TRBD1. The sequence was collected from a human donor with classical Hodgkin lymphoma. CDR3 sequence reads: CASSLGQGRNEQYF. In DNA form, the CDR3 reads TGTGCTAGCAGCTTAGGACAGGGGAGAAACGAGCAGTACTTC.